A single sample is the source of the 30 T cell receptor beta chains below, sequenced in a study of patients and donors after allogeneic stem cell transplantation. TCRdb redid the calling of the RT-PCR reads with MiXCR, one entry per CDR3 protein. The sample lists around 150,000 distinct CDR3 sequences; roughly two fifths were seen once. The sample was blood, either unsorted or a sorted T cell fraction (not recorded which). Source of these receptors: a human donor who was either an allogeneic HSCT recipient or a stem cell or donor lymphocyte infusion donor (not recorded which). It is not recorded whose cells these are; they may come from a transplant donor.

This chain connects TRBV6-5 to TRBJ1-6, with 7 nucleotides matching TRBD1. Germline CDR1 reads MNHEY; CDR2 reads SVGAGI. This CDR3 has 16 residues. The J segment lost 9 bases and the V segment lost 6 bases, leaving 14 bases of the junction unmatched. CDR3 protein: CASSRDSDFLGSPLHF. The CDR3 nucleotides are TGTGCCAGCAGCCGGGACAGCGACTTTTTAGGTTCACCCCTCCACTTT.

This clonotype turned up a few times. The chain uses TRBV27 and TRBJ1-1; 8 nucleotides line up with TRBD1. CDR3 length equals 16 residues. After removal of 3 bases from V and 0 bases from J, the junction contained 6 bases not matched to a gene. Germline loops: CDR1 MNHEY, CDR2 SMNVEV (reference sequence). The CDR3 is CASSFFPTGVNTEAFF. The CDR3 coding sequence is TGTGCCAGCAGTTTCTTCCCGACAGGGGTGAACACTGAAGCTTTCTTT.

This clonotype turned up a few times. The J gene is TRBJ1-1, the V gene TRBV20-1; 7 nucleotides align to TRBD1. This CDR3 contains 14 residues. The germline CDR1 and CDR2 sequences are DFQATT and SNEGSKA (reference sequence). J was trimmed by 1 base and V by 4 bases; bases with no gene match: 6. DNA of the CDR3: TGCAGTGCTATCCCGGGACAGAAGAACACTGAAGCTTTCTTT. Amino acids: CSAIPGQKNTEAFF.

The chain recombines TRBV6-5 with TRBJ1-1; D is uncertain. Germline loops: CDR1 MNHEY, CDR2 SVGAGI. Trimming pared 1 base from V and 7 bases from J, leaving 13 bases between. The CDR3 extends over 14 amino acids. The CDR3 reads CASSYLGPEGEAFF. The CDR3, as DNA: TGTGCCAGCAGTTACTTAGGGCCGGAGGGTGAAGCTTTCTTT.

Turning to this clonotype: Its ends do not fully match the called genes, so a read error is possible. The chain combines TRBV7-8 with TRBJ1-4; 8 bases are a match to TRBD1. Germline assignment: CDR1 SGHVS and CDR2 FQNEAQ. The CDR3 is 14 amino acids. CDR3 sequence: CASTLDRGLEKLFF. CDR3 nucleotides: TGTGCCAGCACCTTAGACAGGGGCTTAGAAAAACTGTTTTTT.

The J gene is TRBJ2-7, the V gene TRBV5-5, with D maybe TRBD1 (5 bases). Germline values: CDR1 SGHKS, CDR2 YYEKEE (reference sequence). The length of the CDR3 is 13 residues. V gave up 2 bases and J gave up 2 bases, with 8 bases separating them. In DNA form, the CDR3 reads TGTGCCAGCAGCTTTCAGGGTACCTACGAGCAGTACGTC. This translates into CASSFQGTYEQYV.

This sequence joins TRBV12-3 or TRBV12-4 and TRBJ2-7; D unclear. V lost 7 bases, J lost 4 bases, and 11 bases lay in between. The CDR3 length is 12 residues. CDR3: CASIGVGYEQYF. The CDR3 DNA reads as TGTGCCAGCATTGGGGTTGGGTACGAGCAGTACTTC.

CDR3 DNA sequence: TGTGCCACCAGTGATTTTGGGCGGGAGACAGATACGCAGTATTTT. It is translated as CATSDFGRETDTQYF. This chain uses TRBV24-1 with TRBJ2-3, with 7 bases matching TRBD2. V lost 1 base to trimming and J lost 3 bases; unmatched junction nucleotides: 3. CDR3 length equals 15 residues. Germline CDR1 reads KGHDR; CDR2 reads SFDVKD.

The V gene is TRBV6-1, the J gene TRBJ2-1, with 8 bases that match TRBD2. Unmatched junction bases numbered 3, after V lost 3 bases and J lost 5 bases. CDR1 and CDR2 from the germline V gene are MNHNS and SASEGT. This CDR3 is built from 14 residues. CDR3 loop: CASSDSGINNEQFF. CDR3 DNA sequence: TGTGCCAGCAGTGATAGCGGGATAAACAATGAGCAGTTCTTC.

The rearrangement joins TRBV5-1 to TRBJ1-4, with 8 nucleotides matching TRBD1. The CDR3 covers 14 residues. V trimming: 4 bases; J trimming: 6 bases; junction bases outside the gene matches: 5. The germline CDR1 and CDR2 sequences are SGHRS and YFSETQ. CDR3 in amino acids: CASSPSTGDEKLFF. The CDR3 coding sequence is TGCGCCAGCAGCCCCTCGACAGGGGATGAAAAACTGTTTTTT.

The chain joins TRBV27 to TRBJ1-4; D is uncertain. The germline CDR1 and CDR2 sequences are MNHEY and SMNVEV (reference sequence). Deletions cut 4 bases from V and 7 bases from J, with 13 bases between. The CDR3 is 14 amino acids. The CDR3 DNA is TGTGCCAGCAGTTCGGCTTGGGGAAGTGAAAAACTGTTTTTT. This gives the protein CASSSAWGSEKLFF.

The chain joins TRBV27 to TRBJ1-6; D is ambiguous. The V gene lost 5 bases and the J gene lost 0 bases, with 11 bases spanning the gap. The CDR3 has 16 residues. In germline, CDR1 is MNHEY, CDR2 SMNVEV (reference sequence). CDR3 DNA sequence: TGTGCCAGCAGTGCGGACCTTAGCTCCTATAATTCACCCCTCCACTTT. This sequence encodes CASSADLSSYNSPLHF.

Only a few counts were recorded for this clonotype. The CDR3 DNA reads TGTGCCAGGGGAGCGCGAGACAGAGCTCATTCACCCCTCCACTTT. As protein: CARGARDRAHSPLHF. The V call is TRBV9, the J call TRBJ1-6, with D perhaps matching TRBD1 (5 bases). V was trimmed by 8 bases and J by 8 bases, leaving 20 bases between them. CDR3 length: 15 residues. The germline V gene encodes CDR1 SGDLS and CDR2 YYNGEE.

V gene TRBV5-1 combines with J gene TRBJ1-4; 9 bases are shared with TRBD1. Trimming at V came to 5 bases and at J to 8 bases, leaving 7 bases not matched to a gene. Germline values: CDR1 SGHRS, CDR2 YFSETQ. This CDR3 is 14 amino acids long. CDR3 loop: CASRIRDRAEKLFF. CDR3 nucleotides: TGCGCCAGCAGGATCCGGGACAGGGCCGAAAAACTGTTTTTT. The full variable domain, completed using reference TRBV5-1 and TRBJ1-4, is KAGVTQTPRYLIKTRGQQVTLSCSPISGHRSVSWYQQTPGQGLQFLFEYFSETQRNKGNFPGRFSGRQFSNSRSEMNVSTLELGDSALYLCASRIRDRAEKLFFGSGTQLSVL.

V and J are TRBV3-1 and TRBJ2-5; no definite D call. The V gene lost 2 bases and the J gene lost 4 bases, with 11 bases spanning the gap. Germline V gives CDR1 LGHDT, CDR2 YNNKEL (reference sequence). The CDR3 has 14 residues. CDR3 sequence (DNA): TGTGCCAGCAGCCAACCACTTGGCCGAGAGACCCAGTACTTC. Its protein product is CASSQPLGRETQYF.

This clonotype was observed a few times. The chain recombines TRBV4-3 with TRBJ1-5; D unclear. Trimming took 4 bases from V and 2 from J, leaving 9 bases between them. The CDR3 consists of 14 residues. Germline CDR1 and CDR2: LGHNA and YSLEER. CDR3 DNA sequence: TGCGCCAGCAGCCGCAACCCTGGCAATCAGCCCCAGCATTTT. This translates into CASSRNPGNQPQHF.

The rearrangement uses TRBV13 and TRBJ2-7, with D possibly TRBD2 on 5 matching bases. The V end was cut by 3 bases, the J end by 4 bases, with 10 bases between. This CDR3 region has 13 residues. Germline values: CDR1 PRHDT, CDR2 FYEKMQ (reference sequence). The DNA of the CDR3 is TGTGCCAGCAGCTTTTTCGGGAAATACGAGCAGTACTTC. As protein: CASSFFGKYEQYF.

This clonotype was picked up many times. The V call is TRBV5-1, the J call TRBJ1-3; D is perhaps TRBD1 (5 bases). From germline, CDR1 is SGHRS and CDR2 YFSETQ. The V end was cut by 0 bases, the J end by 4 bases, with 11 bases between. The CDR3 loop spans 15 amino acids. CDR3 sequence (DNA): TGCGCCAGCAGCTTGGAAGGGGCGAGAGGAAACACCATATATTTT. Translating it yields CASSLEGARGNTIYF.

This sequence joins TRBV9 and TRBJ2-1; a weak D match, TRBD2 (5 bases). This CDR3 spans 14 amino acids. The ends were cut back, 3 bases at V and 9 bases at J, with 16 bases in the middle. In germline, CDR1 is SGDLS, CDR2 YYNGEE. CDR3 loop: CASSGPGVRGEQFF. The CDR3 coding sequence is TGTGCCAGCAGCGGGCCCGGAGTACGGGGTGAGCAGTTCTTC.

The chain employs TRBV24-1 and TRBJ2-5, with TRBD2 identical over 10 bases. Trimming at V came to 4 bases and at J to 3 bases, leaving 4 bases not matched to a gene. This CDR3 comprises 15 residues. In germline, CDR1 is KGHDR, CDR2 SFDVKD. DNA of the CDR3: TGTGCCACCAGTGAAGCGGGGGGGCCCGAAGAGACCCAGTACTTC. Its translation: CATSEAGGPEETQYF.

The chain uses TRBV20-1 and TRBJ2-3; the D is unclear. Germline-derived CDR1 and CDR2 are DFQATT and SNEGSKA (reference sequence). The V and J ends lost 3 bases and 6 bases respectively, with 4 bases between them. CDR3 length: 10 amino acids. The CDR3 sequence is CSASQDTQYF. The DNA for the CDR3 is TGCAGTGCTAGTCAGGATACGCAGTATTTT.

V and J are TRBV12-3 or TRBV12-4 and TRBJ2-2; D call uncertain. This CDR3 spans 15 amino acids. V was pared by 3 bases and J by 0 bases, with 8 bases between. The CDR3: CASSFAVSNTGELFF. The CDR3 nucleotides read TGTGCCAGCAGTTTCGCGGTGTCGAACACCGGGGAGCTGTTTTTT.

This chain's CDR3 is CASSFSGTDNEKLFF. The CDR3 nucleotides read TGTGCCAGCAGCTTCTCCGGGACAGACAATGAAAAACTGTTTTTT. The V call is TRBV7-9, the J call TRBJ1-4; 7 bases are shared with TRBD1. The CDR3 loop spans 15 amino acids. Germline V lookup: CDR1 SEHNR, CDR2 FQNEAQ (reference sequence). V shed 3 bases, J shed 5 bases, and the junction held 6 bases outside the gene matches.

This clonotype was seen a handful of times. This chain connects TRBV20-1 to TRBJ1-2; no clear D. Trimming took off 3 bases at V and 4 bases at J, with 15 bases between the two ends. Germline CDR1 reads DFQATT; CDR2 reads SNEGSKA (reference sequence). The CDR3 extends over 14 amino acids. The CDR3 is CSASLTVDGYGYTF. CDR3 nucleotide sequence: TGCAGTGCTAGTTTGACGGTAGATGGCTATGGCTACACCTTC.

This clonotype was counted a single time. The gene calls are TRBV5-1 and TRBJ2-7, with D perhaps TRBD1 or TRBD2 (5 bases each). The V and J ends lost 0 bases and 1 base respectively, with 8 bases between them. CDR1 and CDR2 (germline): SGHRS, YFSETQ. The CDR3 covers 14 residues. CDR3 sequence (DNA): TGCGCCAGCAGCTTGGGGGACGGTTCCTACGAGCAGTACGTC. It yields the protein CASSLGDGSYEQYV.

The J gene is TRBJ1-1, the V gene TRBV13; 7 bases fit TRBD1. The CDR3 has 14 amino acids. After removal of 5 bases from V and 6 bases from J, the junction contained 9 bases not matched to a gene. Per germline, CDR1 PRHDT and CDR2 FYEKMQ (reference sequence). The CDR3 DNA follows: TGTGCCAGCAGCCCTGAACAGGGGCGGCCTGAAGCTTTCTTT. It specifies CASSPEQGRPEAFF.

The chain is built from TRBV29-1 and TRBJ2-6, with TRBD2 as a possible D gene (5 bases). The germline CDR1 and CDR2 sequences are SQVTM and ANQGSEA. The CDR3 has 14 residues. V lost 1 base, J lost 1 base, and 5 bases lay in between. The CDR3 spells CSVEGESGANVLTF. In nucleotides, the CDR3 is TGCAGCGTTGAAGGGGAGTCTGGGGCCAACGTCCTGACTTTC.

Many counts were recorded for this clonotype. V and J are TRBV28 and TRBJ1-6, with D maybe TRBD1 (5 bases). Germline CDR1 and CDR2: MDHEN and SYDVKM. With 6 bases removed from V and 0 bases from J, the gap between germline ends came to 18 bases. The CDR3 runs 18 residues. The DNA for the CDR3 is TGTGCCAGCAGCCTCGCGGGACGGGTGAGCTCCTATAATTCACCCCTCCACTTT. This encodes CASSLAGRVSSYNSPLHF.

This clonotype was found a few times. The chain has TRBV12-5 and TRBJ1-3, with a weak D call TRBD1 (5 bases). The V end was cut by 7 bases, the J end by 2 bases, with 12 bases between. CDR1 is LGHNT and CDR2 is FRNRAP in the germline V gene. The CDR3 extends over 14 amino acids. Here the CDR3 reads CASAQGAPGNTIYF. The CDR3 nucleotides read TGTGCTAGTGCGCAGGGAGCCCCTGGAAACACCATATATTTT.

J is TRBJ1-3 and V is TRBV12-3 or TRBV12-4; D is unclear. The CDR3 has 16 amino acids. Trimming cost V 3 bases and J 1 base, with 13 bases left between them. The CDR3 DNA reads as TGTGCCAGCAGTTTTTCGACCCCAACATCTGGAAACACCATATATTTT. Its protein product is CASSFSTPTSGNTIYF.